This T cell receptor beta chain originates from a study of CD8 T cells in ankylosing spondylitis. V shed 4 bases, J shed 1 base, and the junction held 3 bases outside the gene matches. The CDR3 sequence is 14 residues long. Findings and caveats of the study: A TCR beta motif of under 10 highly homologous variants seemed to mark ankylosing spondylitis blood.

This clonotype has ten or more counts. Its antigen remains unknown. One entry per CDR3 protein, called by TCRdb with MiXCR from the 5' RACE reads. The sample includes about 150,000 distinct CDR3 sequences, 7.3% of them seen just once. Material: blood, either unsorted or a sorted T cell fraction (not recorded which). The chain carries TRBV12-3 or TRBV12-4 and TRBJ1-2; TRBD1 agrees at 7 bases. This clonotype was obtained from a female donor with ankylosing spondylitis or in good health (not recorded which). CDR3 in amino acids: CASSSGTVNYGYTF. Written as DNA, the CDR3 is TGTGCCAGCAGTTCCGGGACAGTTAACTATGGCTACACCTTC.